This T cell receptor beta chain was retrieved from a study of vaccination effects on CD4 cells after COVID-19 (dated by TCRdb to between 2020 and 2023). Regarding the study in general: Samples were taken from three convalescent patients early (day +14) and late (day +241, +227, +161 respectively) after vaccination. Post-vaccine samples across the study were collected a median of 72 days after the second dose, with a range of 14 to 241. The Oncomine TCR Beta short-read assay on an Illumina iSeq 100 was used to sequence cultures from other donors in the study. The study compared SARS-CoV-2 spike-specific CD4+ TCR repertoires before and after mRNA vaccination in COVID-19 convalescent patients and infection-naive vaccine recipients. The full study included some 10 COVID-19 convalescent patients and several SARS-CoV-2-naive healthy vaccine recipients. Overall study results and their limits: Limitations of the study were the small number of convalescent patients and the absence of early post-infection timepoints. Marked clonal contraction was observed in both infection-induced and vaccine-induced clones at late post-vaccination timepoints, consistent with waning T cell responses. In convalescent patients, the post-vaccine spike-reactive repertoire was composed mainly of new vaccine-induced clones that were largely distinct from infection-induced clones.

In the ViraFEST assay, PBMC were stimulated with viral peptide pools, and TCR sequencing was then used to find antigen-specific CD4+ T cell clonotypes based on their expansion. After around ten days of culture, CD4+ T cells were isolated with the EasySep CD4+ T cell isolation kit. Convalescent patients had PCR-confirmed SARS-CoV-2 infection between March and December 2020, before Alpha, Beta and Delta variants emerged in the United States. Each participant got two doses of an mRNA SARS-CoV-2 vaccine, either BNT162b2 or mRNA-1273. About 2 million PBMC per well were cultured in IMDM with around 5% human AB serum, 9 to 10 IU/ml IL-2 and gentamicin, plus 10 ug/ml peptides. On days 3 and 7, half of the culture medium was replaced with fresh IL-2-containing medium. Unless noted otherwise, every peptide stimulation condition was grown in triplicate wells. PBMC were separated from whole blood using Ficoll-Paque Plus gradient centrifugation and were then either cryopreserved at -140C or used fresh. The overlapping peptide pools covered the spike proteins of SARS-CoV-2 and of the common cold coronaviruses HCoV-NL63, HCoV-OC43 and HCoV-229E. The QIAamp micro DNA kit was used to extract genomic DNA from the cultured CD4+ T cells.

Receptor amplification or capture employed the immunoSEQ multiplex PCR assay. DNA from the cultured, isolated CD4+ T cells was subjected to TCR beta CDR3 sequencing. For the original study's pipeline: Non-productive TCR sequences were discarded, and reads were trimmed to the CDR3 region, with only CDR3s of 7 or more amino acids retained. The MANAFEST web app was used to identify antigen-specific clonotypes by comparing expansion in peptide wells with expansion in reference cultures. Positive clones required FDR<0.05 expansion versus reference and all other wells, odds ratio above 5, and frequency above 0.1% in two replicate wells. A clonotype was called cross-reactive if it was significantly expanded both in SARS-CoV-2 spike wells and in at least one common cold coronavirus spike condition. Levenshtein distance calculated with the stringdist R package was used to assess CDR3 similarity, and unrooted trees were constructed with ape in R 3.6.1. TCRdb mirrors the immuneACCESS table, restricted to in-frame sequences. Some clones are absent from its copies; in checked studies, under half trace to an unresolved V gene, and the reason for the others is unknown. Clone size and V and J calls were adopted from that table, with D and trimming inferred from the DNA. This sample has about 14,000 clones in its table, and around 80% of those were observed once. The ten biggest clones cover 15% to 20% of the sample.

To note about this clone: Its antigen is not yet known. Within one base of it there is no much larger clone, and no base qualities were kept.

The sample was CD4+ T cells from PBMCs cultured with SARS-CoV-2 spike peptides, taken after COVID-19 vaccination. Taken with the paper, the label for cell subset or site translates to: SARS-CoV-2 spike overlapping peptide pool stimulation. This clonotype was obtained from a human donor who had a prior SARS-CoV-2 infection.

The CDR3 protein sequence reads: CASRKQGAHGYTF. The sequenced DNA: TGTGCCAGCAGGAAACAGGGGGCCCATGGCTACACCTTC. The V and J genes are TRBV5-6 and TRBJ1-2, with 9 middle bases fitting TRBD1. The CDR3 holds 13 amino acids from the cysteine to the phenylalanine. The entry retains the CDR3 DNA only, 39 bases that are in frame from base 1. V is trimmed back by 5 bases and J by 6 bases, and the junction contains 5 bases that no gene match accounts for. The germline V gene encodes CDR1 SGHDT and CDR2 YYEEEE. Where the CDR3 stops, the reference TRBV5-6 and TRBJ1-2 genes take over; the full variable domain is DAGVTQSPTHLIKTRGQQVTLRCSPKSGHDTVSWYQQALGQGPQFIFQYYEEEERQRGNFPDRFSGHQFPNYSSELNVNALLLGDSALYLCASRKQGAHGYTFGSGTRLTVV.